These 15 T cell receptor beta chains share one sample of origin, sequenced in a study of cytomegalovirus exposure and HLA in healthy donors. Some clones are missing from TCRdb's copy, which holds only in-frame ones; the method was immunoSEQ multiplex PCR. The sample has about 220,000 clones; approximately 88% are singletons. Sequencing used PBMCs. These receptors all stem from a woman in her 30s in good health and CMV-seropositive.

CDR3 protein: CASSLFDRGSDYGYTF. The CDR3 DNA sequence: TGTGCCAGCAGCTTATTTGATAGGGGGAGTGACTATGGCTACACCTTC. The chain uses TRBV7-9 and TRBJ1-2, with D possibly matching TRBD1 (6 bases). Germline-derived CDR1 and CDR2 are SEHNR and FQNEAQ (reference sequence). V was clipped by 2 bases and J by 3 bases, with 16 bases between them. The CDR3 is 16 residues long.

This chain uses TRBV4-1 with TRBJ2-1, with TRBD2 matching 7 bases. This CDR3 contains 15 residues. Germline V gene sequence: CDR1 MGHRA, CDR2 YSYEKL. After removal of 1 base from V and 6 bases from J, the junction contained 6 bases not matched to a gene. The CDR3 DNA sequence: TGCGCCAGCAGCCAAGTCGGGGCTAGCGGCAATGAGCAGTTCTTC. It yields the protein CASSQVGASGNEQFF.

This CDR3 reads CASSSGQGGDTEAFF. The CDR3 DNA sequence: TGTGCCAGCAGTTCTGGTCAGGGAGGGGACACTGAAGCTTTCTTT. The chain employs TRBV6-5 and TRBJ1-1, with D possibly TRBD1 on 5 matching bases. Germline V gene sequence: CDR1 MNHEY, CDR2 SVGAGI. V was trimmed by 4 bases and J by 3 bases, leaving 15 bases between them. The CDR3 spans 15 residues.

CDR3 loop: CASSLRQGASEQYF. CDR3 nucleotide sequence: TGTGCCAGCAGTTTAAGGCAGGGGGCCTCCGAGCAGTACTTC. This chain links TRBV28 with TRBJ2-7; 8 bases are shared with TRBD1. From germline, CDR1 is MDHEN and CDR2 SYDVKM. The CDR3 spans 14 residues. J was trimmed by 6 bases and V by 2 bases; bases with no gene match: 6.

The J gene is TRBJ1-2, the V gene TRBV29-1; no definite D call. The CDR3 spans 14 residues. Trimming shortened V by 6 bases and J by 8 bases, and 22 bases separated the two germline ends. Germline CDR1 and CDR2: SQVTM and ANQGSEA. CDR3 coding DNA: TGCAGCGTCTACGCCGGGAGCCCGGTGGGAGGCTACACCTTC. Protein product: CSVYAGSPVGGYTF.

This CDR3 reads CSVDGGGPGTNEKLFF. The CDR3 DNA follows: TGCAGCGTTGATGGGGGGGGCCCTGGGACTAATGAAAAACTGTTTTTT. This chain joins TRBV29-1 and TRBJ1-4; possibly TRBD1 for D (6 bases). V gave up 3 bases and J gave up 2 bases, with 16 bases separating them. The CDR3 runs 16 residues. CDR1 SQVTM and CDR2 ANQGSEA come from the germline V gene.

The J gene is TRBJ1-2, the V gene TRBV9; TRBD1 might be the D (5 bases). Per germline, CDR1 SGDLS and CDR2 YYNGEE. Between the trimmed V and J ends, which lost 4 bases and 1 base, there was a span of 11 bases. This CDR3 is built from 14 residues. In DNA, the CDR3 is TGTGCCAGCAGCCCCGACAGTCTTAACTATGGCTACACCTTC. Amino acids: CASSPDSLNYGYTF.

As regards this clone: One end of the junction fails to match germline, which may point to a read error. The chain couples TRBV7-7 to TRBJ2-7; 8 bases agree with TRBD1. The CDR3 is 15 amino acids. Germline V gene data show CDR1 as SSHAT and CDR2 as FNYEAQ (reference sequence). The chain's CDR3 is CASSPGQGLAYEQYF. CDR3 nucleotide sequence: TGTGCTAGCAGCCCCGGACAGGGATTGGCGTACGAGCAGTACTTC.

The chain has TRBV7-2 and TRBJ1-2, with a weak D call TRBD1 (5 bases). Germline assignment: CDR1 SGHTA and CDR2 FQGNSA. The CDR3 contains 14 residues. Here the CDR3 reads CACQPGRGYGGYTF. The CDR3 nucleotides are TGTGCTTGCCAGCCGGGACGGGGATATGGTGGCTACACCTTC.

V usage is TRBV7-2 and J usage is TRBJ2-7; 11 positions agree with TRBD1. The junction had 1 base not matched to a gene; V was cut back by 4 bases and J by 5 bases. Germline loops: CDR1 SGHTA, CDR2 FQGNSA. CDR3 length: 13 amino acids. CDR3: CASSWTGGDEQYF. Here the CDR3 DNA reads TGTGCCAGCAGCTGGACAGGGGGCGACGAGCAGTACTTC. Full variable domain (remainder filled in from reference TRBV7-2 and TRBJ2-7): GAGVSQSPSNKVTEKGKDVELRCDPISGHTALYWYRQSLGQGLEFLIYFQGNSAPDKSGLPSDRFSAERTGGSVSTLTIQRTQQEDSAVYLCASSWTGGDEQYFGPGTRLTVT.

This chain connects TRBV4-3 to TRBJ2-1; 11 nucleotides line up with TRBD2. The CDR3 spans 15 residues. Germline-derived CDR1 and CDR2 are LGHNA and YSLEER. V trimming: 0 bases; J trimming: 9 bases; junction bases outside the gene matches: 4. In DNA, the CDR3 is TGCGCCAGCAGCCAAGACGGCCTAGCGGGAGGTGAGCAGTTCTTC. It specifies CASSQDGLAGGEQFF.

This clone was seen a handful of times. The genes are TRBV5-6 and TRBJ1-1; D not certain. Germline V CDR1 and CDR2: SGHDT, YYEEEE. CDR3 length equals 14 residues. V was pared by 0 bases and J by 4 bases, with 10 bases between. CDR3 loop: CASSLVAEGTEAFF. The DNA of the CDR3 is TGTGCCAGCAGCTTGGTGGCGGAGGGCACTGAAGCTTTCTTT.

The rearrangement links TRBV5-4 to TRBJ2-1, with 8 bases identical to TRBD2. After removal of 5 bases from V and 0 bases from J, the junction contained 4 bases not matched to a gene. The length of the CDR3 is 15 residues. The germline V gene encodes CDR1 SGHNT and CDR2 YYREEE (reference sequence). The CDR3 protein is CASSTSGSSYNEQFF. DNA for the CDR3: TGTGCCAGCAGTACAAGCGGGAGCTCCTACAATGAGCAGTTCTTC.

The chain combines TRBV5-6 with TRBJ1-2; TRBD1 might be the D (5 bases). V shed 1 base and J shed 8 bases, with 15 bases lying between them. Germline CDR1 is SGHDT and CDR2 is YYEEEE. The CDR3 is 14 amino acids. CDR3 sequence: CASSLTKGLWGYTF. As DNA, the CDR3 is TGTGCCAGCAGCTTGACCAAGGGGCTGTGGGGCTACACCTTC.

The chain uses TRBV4-1 and TRBJ1-1, with a tentative D call TRBD1 (5 bases). The V end was cut by 1 base, the J end by 6 bases, with 21 bases between. CDR1 is MGHRA, CDR2 YSYEKL, per germline. The CDR3 covers 17 residues. CDR3 DNA sequence: TGCGCCAGCAGCCAAGTGGGCCGTGGGGGGAAGGGCCCTGAAGCTTTCTTT. Amino acids: CASSQVGRGGKGPEAFF.